This T cell receptor beta chain was captured in a study of Ad26.COV2.S vaccination and SARS-CoV-2 variants. The data were produced by immunoSEQ multiplex PCR, yet TCRdb's version contains in-frame clones alone and is incomplete. The sample lists 300,000 to 400,000 clones; around four fifths were seen once. Germline loops: CDR1 SGHTA, CDR2 FQGTGA. This CDR3 contains 12 residues. V shed 5 bases and J 11 bases; nucleotides not matched to a gene: 5. Treatment meaning: around 19 received Ad26.COV2.S at low or high dose, single or two shots; roughly 5 received placebo; per-sample allocation not given. Repertoires come from day 63 after the first vaccine or placebo injection. This clone was counted only a few times.

Specimen: peripheral blood, collected in a trial of Ad26.COV2.S vaccine versus placebo. The genes are TRBV7-3 and TRBJ2-1; 8 bases agree with TRBD1. This TCR came from a person aged 18 to 59 who received the Ad26.COV2.S COVID-19 vaccine or a placebo. The CDR3 here is CASSPDRGQQFF. CDR3 sequence (DNA): TGTGCCAGCAGCCCCGACAGGGGACAGCAGTTCTTC.